Here is one T cell receptor beta chain with its context. This sample stems from a study of blood T cell repertoires in COVID-19. The overall study: There were acute and convalescent COVID-19 samples, and they came from the United States, Italy and Spain. PBMCs, B-cell-depleted T cells, or T cells were the source of the cDNA or gDNA that made up the material.

Trimming cost V 5 bases and J 0 bases, with 20 bases left between them. The germline CDR1 and CDR2 sequences are MDHEN and SYDVKM. The CDR3 consists of 18 residues. As handled by the study authors: Cell counts per sample came from amplifying reference gene primers. Generated by immunoSEQ multiplex PCR, the TCRdb table keeps only in-frame clones and is missing some. The DNA was the basis for D and trimming; V, J and clone size are from that table. This sample carries 150,000 to 200,000 clones, 70% to 90% of them seen once, and the ten largest clones take around 8.2%. The sequencing input was peripheral blood. The source is a man between 60 and 70 years old with acute or convalescent COVID-19. The V gene is TRBV28, the J gene TRBJ1-5, with D perhaps matching TRBD1 (6 bases). CDR3: CASSNTGYNSYSNQPQHF. CDR3 DNA: TGTGCCAGCAGTAACACAGGGTACAATTCCTATAGCAATCAGCCCCAGCATTTT.